This is a list of T cell receptor beta chains from one sample in a study of T cell responses to AZD1222 COVID-19 vaccine. Sequenced by immunoSEQ multiplex PCR; TCRdb stores in-frame clones only, minus some. The sample includes 95,000 to 110,000 clones, 87% of them seen just once. The input for sequencing was peripheral blood, taken on day 0 of AZD1222 vaccination. Every receptor here comes from an adult in good health. Each CDR3 is given without its conserved first and last residue. The size of a clone is reported for some rows only, either as once, few or many, or as a class for expanded clones.

length	size	V	J	CDR3
14	NA	TRBV19	TRBJ2-7	ASSIVGQGAFYEQY
14	NA	TRBV7-2	TRBJ2-1	ASSPLRAGGRNEQF
12	NA	TRBV29-1	TRBJ2-5	SVARDSTAETQY
15	NA	TRBV23-1	TRBJ2-1	ASSQSPRASSYNEQF
11	few	TRBV18	TRBJ1-1	ASNPQGYTEAF
11	NA	TRBV19	TRBJ1-6	ASSTGPNSPLH
12	once	TRBV6-2/TRBV6-3	TRBJ2-5	ASSSTGGAETQY
13	NA	TRBV19	TRBJ2-3	ASRDSGTWGDTQY
10	few	TRBV7-2	TRBJ1-3	ASTEPGNTIY
11	NA	TRBV30	TRBJ1-5	AWSPGGEAPQH
12	NA	TRBV28	TRBJ1-1	ASFVPRDRHEAF